These T cell receptor beta chains were read from a single sample in a study of identical twins. Using its own MiXCR run on the 5' RACE reads, TCRdb lists one record per CDR3 protein. The table lists approximately 410,000 distinct CDR3 sequences, approximately 17% of them singletons. Sequencing was carried out using naive T cells sorted from blood. The receptors come from a man in his fifties or sixties in good health. CDR3s include the opening cysteine and the closing phenylalanine or tryptophan. The D gene is left open where the match is weak. Some rows have no size entry. The others give once, few or many, or a class for an expanded clone.

d_call	j_call	v_call	clone_size	cdr3_nt	cdr3_aa
TRBD2	TRBJ2-3	TRBV20-1	many	TGCAGTGCTAGAAAACCGGGACTAGCGAGCACAGATACGCAGTATTTT	CSARKPGLASTDTQYF
-	TRBJ1-3	TRBV18	-	TGTGCCAGCTCACCATCGGGGCAGACGAGAAACACCATATATTTT	CASSPSGQTRNTIYF
-	TRBJ2-1	TRBV6-1	-	TGTGCCAGCATCCAACTGGGGGACTTTGAGTTCCCCAATGAGCAGTTCTTC	CASIQLGDFEFPNEQFF
-	TRBJ1-2	TRBV29-1	few	TGCAGCGCCAATCGGGGGACCGATTATGGCTACACCTTC	CSANRGTDYGYTF
-	TRBJ2-7	TRBV28	few	TGTGCCAGCAGTTTTCCGGACGAGCAGTACTTC	CASSFPDEQYF
TRBD2	TRBJ2-1	TRBV30	-	TGTGCCTGGCTTTCTAGCGGGGGGACCGACTACAATGAGCAGTTCTTC	CAWLSSGGTDYNEQFF
TRBD1	TRBJ2-2	TRBV3-1	few	TGTGCCAGCAGCCAAGGACAGGGTGGAAACACCGGGGAGCTGTTTTTT	CASSQGQGGNTGELFF
-	TRBJ1-6	TRBV19	few	TGTGCCAGTAGTATATCCGGGAGCTCCTATAATTCACCCCTCCACTTT	CASSISGSSYNSPLHF
TRBD2	TRBJ2-1	TRBV6-2/TRBV6-3	-	TGTGCCAGCAGTTACTCGACTAGCCCCCTCTCTGAGCAGTTCTTC	CASSYSTSPLSEQFF
-	TRBJ2-5	TRBV7-2	many	TGTGCCAGCAGCTTAACCAGAGAAGAGACCCAGTACTTC	CASSLTREETQYF
-	TRBJ2-1	TRBV20-1	-	TGCAGTGCTAGGCCCCCGGGCGGGCCCCTCTACAATGAGCAGTTCTTC	CSARPPGGPLYNEQFF
-	TRBJ2-3	TRBV4-3	few	TGCGCCAGCAGCCAAGGTCTGGGGTCCACAGATACGCAGTATTTT	CASSQGLGSTDTQYF
TRBD1	TRBJ1-4	TRBV7-2	many	TGTGCCAGCACCAAGGACAGGGAAAAACTGTTTTTT	CASTKDREKLFF